Given below is one T cell receptor beta chain in context. No antigen is known for it. The entry originates in a study of cytomegalovirus exposure and HLA in healthy donors. Study findings and constraints: Later analysis identified several of the most significant clusters that appeared linked to common viral pathogens. Many donors shared some public TCRs, even though most TCR sequences were rare. With further analysis later on, most CMV-associated TCR beta chains appeared HLA-restricted.

PCR used 60 Vbeta primers and 13 Jbeta primers. Method: immunoSEQ multiplex PCR; TCRdb's copy keeps in-frame clones and lacks some. The sample lists about 130,000 clones, about 78% occurring once. Regarding donors, all were healthy bone marrow donors. Trimming pared 4 bases from V and 0 bases from J, leaving 16 bases between. The CDR3 sequence is 17 residues long. Germline V gene data show CDR1 as SEHNR and CDR2 as FQNEAQ (reference sequence). This rearrangement joins TRBV7-9 to TRBJ2-4, with D perhaps matching TRBD1 (5 bases). This clonotype was sampled from a female donor in good health and CMV-seronegative. Sequencing was done on a sample of PBMCs. The DNA for the CDR3 is TGTGCCAGCAGCTCCGGGCCCGCAGGGCTAGCCAAAAACATTCAGTACTTC. It encodes CASSSGPAGLAKNIQYF. Together with reference TRBV7-9 and TRBJ2-4, the CDR3 gives the full variable domain: DTGVSQNPRHKITKRGQNVTFRCDPISEHNRLYWYRQTLGQGPEFLTYFQNEAQLEKSRLLSDRFSAERPKGSFSTLEIQRTEQGDSAMYLCASSSGPAGLAKNIQYFGAGTRLSVL.